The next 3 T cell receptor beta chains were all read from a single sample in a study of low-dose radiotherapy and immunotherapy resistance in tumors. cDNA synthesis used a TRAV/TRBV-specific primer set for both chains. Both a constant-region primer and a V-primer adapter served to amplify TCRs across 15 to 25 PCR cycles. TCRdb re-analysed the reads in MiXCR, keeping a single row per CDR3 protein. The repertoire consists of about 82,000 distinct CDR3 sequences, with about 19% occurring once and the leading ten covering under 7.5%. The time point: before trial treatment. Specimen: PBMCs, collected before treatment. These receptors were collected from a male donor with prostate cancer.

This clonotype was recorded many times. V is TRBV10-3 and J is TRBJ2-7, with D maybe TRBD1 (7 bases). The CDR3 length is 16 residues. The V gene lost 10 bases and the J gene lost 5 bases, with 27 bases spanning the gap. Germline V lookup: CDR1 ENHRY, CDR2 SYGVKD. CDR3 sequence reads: CATQTSQGRGGHEQYF. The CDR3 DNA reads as TGTGCCACCCAAACCTCACAGGGGCGGGGAGGCCACGAGCAGTACTTC.

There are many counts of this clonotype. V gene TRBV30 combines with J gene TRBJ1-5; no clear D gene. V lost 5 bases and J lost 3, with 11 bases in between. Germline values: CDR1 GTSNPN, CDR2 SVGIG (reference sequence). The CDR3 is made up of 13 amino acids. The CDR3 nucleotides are TGTGCCTGGGGTGGTCGGACCAATCAGCCCCAGCATTTT. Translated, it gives CAWGGRTNQPQHF.

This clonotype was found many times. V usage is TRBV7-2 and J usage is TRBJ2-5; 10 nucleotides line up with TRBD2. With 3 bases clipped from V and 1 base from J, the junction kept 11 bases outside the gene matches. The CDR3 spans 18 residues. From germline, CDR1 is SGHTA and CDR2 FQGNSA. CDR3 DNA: TGTGCCAGCAGCTTTTTCGATTGGGAGCGGGGGGGCCAAGAGACCCAGTACTTC. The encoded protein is CASSFFDWERGGQETQYF. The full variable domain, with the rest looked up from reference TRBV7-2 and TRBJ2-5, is GAGVSQSPSNKVTEKGKDVELRCDPISGHTALYWYRQSLGQGLEFLIYFQGNSAPDKSGLPSDRFSAERTGGSVSTLTIQRTQQEDSAVYLCASSFFDWERGGQETQYFGPGTRLLVL.